A single sample gave rise to the 25 T cell receptor beta chains below, sequenced in a study of regulatory T cells in long-lasting Graves disease. CDR3-region Arm-PCR and iRepertoire HTBI primers produced the TCR beta libraries. TCRdb used MiXCR to reprocess the multiplex PCR reads, holding one entry per CDR3 protein. The data hold some 200,000 distinct CDR3 sequences, with around 20% observed a single time. Time point defined: newly diagnosed GD, antithyroid drugs for less than 3 months. Extracted RNA from PBMCs served as the source of the TCR library. These data also formed part of another study, on T cells in Graves' hyperthyroidism and ophthalmopathy.

Sample: peripheral blood mononuclear cells (PBMCs), taken at new diagnosis, from a patient treated with antithyroid drugs. These receptors were collected from a woman in her 30s with Graves disease.

Worth noting for this clonotype: A much bigger clone sits one base away, suggesting this may be a read error. V gene TRBV6-5 combines with J gene TRBJ2-5, with D possibly being TRBD1 or TRBD2 (6 bases each). The CDR3 covers 16 residues. Deletions cut 3 bases from V and 3 bases from J, with 17 bases between. Germline V gene sequence: CDR1 MNHEY, CDR2 SVGAGI. CDR3 DNA: TGTGCCAGCAGTTATGGGGGCCGGGGGTACGAAGAGACCCAGTACTTC. It encodes CASSYGGRGYEETQYF.

This clonotype has a count of ten or more. J is TRBJ1-5 and V is TRBV12-3 or TRBV12-4; the D gene is possibly TRBD1 (6 bases). The CDR3 has 15 residues. V was clipped by 7 bases and J by 6 bases, with 19 bases between them. The CDR3 reads CASTPGQKVSQPQHF. In nucleotides, the CDR3 is TGTGCCAGCACACCGGGACAAAAAGTCTCTCAGCCCCAGCATTTT.

The rearrangement links TRBV6-9 to TRBJ1-4; 8 bases fit TRBD1. Germline CDR1 and CDR2: MNHGY and SVAAGI. With 3 bases clipped from V and 7 bases from J, the junction kept 7 bases outside the gene matches. The CDR3 spans 15 residues. The CDR3 here is CASSYRAQGAEKLFF. The CDR3 bases are TGTGCCAGCAGTTACCGGGCCCAGGGGGCTGAAAAACTGTTTTTT.

Many counts were recorded for this clonotype. The chain employs TRBV7-9 and TRBJ1-2; D remains unclear. The CDR3 runs to 13 residues. The germline CDR1 and CDR2 sequences are SEHNR and FQNEAQ (reference sequence). The germline V and J ends were trimmed by 1 base and 6 bases, with 9 bases remaining between them. CDR3 residues: CASSLGGSHGYTF. The CDR3 coding sequence is TGTGCCAGCAGCTTAGGGGGATCCCATGGCTACACCTTC.

The chain joins TRBV12-3 or TRBV12-4 to TRBJ2-3; D gene uncertain. The CDR3 is made up of 14 amino acids. Deletions cut 6 bases from V and 2 bases from J, with 12 bases between. The CDR3 nucleotides are TGTGCCAGCAGGTTCTCCACCTCCACAGATACGCAGTATTTT. Encoded protein: CASRFSTSTDTQYF.

This clonotype has ten or more counts. This rearrangement joins TRBV6-5 to TRBJ1-2; TRBD1 matches 7 bases. CDR1 MNHEY and CDR2 SVGAGI come from the germline V gene. The CDR3 is 17 residues long. V shed 4 bases, J shed 2 bases, and the junction held 13 bases outside the gene matches. The CDR3 spells CASSSSFQGEGNYGYTF. CDR3 bases: TGTGCCAGCAGTTCCAGCTTCCAGGGGGAAGGGAACTATGGCTACACCTTC.

This clonotype was picked up many times. The chain uses TRBV12-3 or TRBV12-4 and TRBJ1-1; a weak D match, TRBD1 (6 bases). The CDR3 extends over 12 amino acids. Trimming stripped 6 bases from V and 8 bases from J, with 13 bases between. The CDR3 nucleotides are TGTGCCAGCAGATTTACAGGGAACGAAGCTTTCTTT. Amino acid sequence: CASRFTGNEAFF.

This clonotype was counted only a few times. This may be a read error, as it is one base from a much larger clone. The V call is TRBV11-2, the J call TRBJ1-6; the match to TRBD1 covers 8 bases. The CDR3 extends over 15 amino acids. CDR1 is SGHAT and CDR2 is FQNNGV in the germline V gene. The CDR3 coding sequence is TGTGCCAGCAGCCCCCGACAGGGGAGCAATTCACCCCCCCACTTT. Its protein product is CASSPRQGSNSPPHF.

The gene calls are TRBV5-4 and TRBJ1-1; the D is unclear. V lost 4 bases and J 2 bases, leaving 21 bases between the germline ends. The CDR3 totals 17 residues. Germline V CDR1 and CDR2: SGHNT, YYREEE (reference sequence). The CDR3 DNA sequence: TGTGCCAGCAGCATAGCAAATCTCAGGAAGGGTAACACTGAAGCTTTCTTT. Its protein is CASSIANLRKGNTEAFF.

In this sample, this clonotype turned up many times. Here the CDR3 reads CASSLDVGVGGSPLHF. In nucleotides, the CDR3 is TGTGCCAGCAGCTTAGATGTGGGCGTTGGGGGATCACCCCTCCACTTT. V is TRBV11-2 and J is TRBJ1-6; maybe TRBD1 (5 bases). The CDR3 extends over 16 amino acids. Germline CDR1 reads SGHAT; CDR2 reads FQNNGV. V gave up 0 bases and J gave up 10 bases, with 16 bases separating them.

To note about this clonotype: At one end, the junction sequence differs from germline, possibly due to a read error. V is TRBV7-9 and J is TRBJ1-1; possible D gene TRBD1, 5 bases. The CDR3 runs 14 residues. The germline V gene encodes CDR1 SEHNR and CDR2 FQNEAQ (reference sequence). CDR3: CASRAGPRNTVAFF. The CDR3 coding sequence is TGTGCCAGTAGAGCGGGACCTCGGAACACTGTAGCTTTCTTT. The complete variable domain, with remaining parts taken from reference TRBV7-9 and TRBJ1-1, reads DTGVSQNPRHKITKRGQNVTFRCDPISEHNRLYWYRQTLGQGPEFLTYFQNEAQLEKSRLLSDRFSAERPKGSFSTLEIQRTEQGDSAMYLCASRAGPRNTVAFFGQGTRLTVV.

This clonotype was picked up a small number of times. V is TRBV7-8 and J is TRBJ1-5; 10 bases are shared with TRBD1. There are 16 residues in the CDR3. The germline gives CDR1 SGHVS, CDR2 FQNEAQ. After removal of 3 bases from V and 4 bases from J, the junction contained 6 bases not matched to a gene. CDR3 nucleotides: TGTGCCAGCAGCTTGGGACAGGGGATCGGAAATCAGCCCCAGCATTTT. The encoded protein is CASSLGQGIGNQPQHF. The whole variable domain, filled in from reference TRBV7-8 and TRBJ1-5, reads GAGVSQSPRYKVAKRGQDVALRCDPISGHVSLFWYQQALGQGPEFLTYFQNEAQLDKSGLPSDRFFAERPEGSVSTLKIQRTQQEDSAVYLCASSLGQGIGNQPQHFGDGTRLSIL.

This chain uses TRBV6-5 with TRBJ2-7; TRBD1 matches at 9 bases. The CDR3 is made up of 17 amino acids. Germline-derived CDR1 and CDR2 are MNHEY and SVGAGI. Unmatched junction bases numbered 6, after V lost 0 bases and J lost 0 bases. The CDR3 is CASSYSKGQGSSYEQYF. CDR3 bases: TGTGCCAGCAGTTACTCGAAGGGACAGGGTAGCTCCTACGAGCAGTACTTC.

For this clonotype: A clone one base away is much larger, so this may be a read error. The chain carries TRBV3-1 and TRBJ2-1, with D possibly matching TRBD2 (5 bases). Per the germline V gene, CDR1 is LGHDT and CDR2 is YNNKEL (reference sequence). The CDR3 has 15 amino acids. The V end lost 0 bases, the J end lost 10 bases, and 16 bases lay between the germline ends. The chain's CDR3 is CASSQDPGGTYEQFF. CDR3 nucleotide sequence: TGTGCCAGCAGCCAAGACCCCGGAGGTACCTACGAGCAGTTCTTC.

The chain couples TRBV28 to TRBJ1-4, with D tentatively TRBD1 (5 bases). Trimming took off 5 bases at V and 0 bases at J, with 10 bases between the two ends. Germline V CDR1 and CDR2: MDHEN, SYDVKM. CDR3 length: 15 residues. The CDR3 nucleotides read TGTGCCAGCAGTACCGGGGGGGCAACTAATGAAAAACTGTTTTTT. Amino acid sequence: CASSTGGATNEKLFF.

This chain uses TRBV20-1 with TRBJ2-5, with D perhaps TRBD1 (6 bases). CDR3 length: 12 residues. CDR1 is DFQATT, CDR2 SNEGSKA, per germline (reference sequence). V was cut by 4 bases and J by 1 base, with 7 bases left in between. The CDR3 DNA follows: TGCAGTGCTAAGGACAGCCAAGAGACCCAGTACTTC. This encodes CSAKDSQETQYF.

This clonotype has a count of ten or more. V usage is TRBV19 and J usage is TRBJ2-2, with 8 nucleotides matching TRBD2. CDR1 is LNHDA, CDR2 SQIVND, per germline (reference sequence). CDR3 length: 15 amino acids. V was clipped by 3 bases and J by 5 bases; unmatched bases: 5. The CDR3 sequence: CASSIRGGRTGELFF. DNA for the CDR3: TGTGCCAGTAGTATCCGGGGGGGTCGTACCGGGGAGCTGTTTTTT.

The chain links TRBV10-3 to TRBJ2-7, with D unclear. V shed 7 bases and J shed 3 bases, with 16 bases lying between them. The CDR3 has 14 residues. CDR1 and CDR2 from the germline V gene are ENHRY and SYGVKD. CDR3 region: CAIKRSGGDYEQYF. CDR3 nucleotide sequence: TGTGCCATCAAGAGGTCAGGCGGAGACTACGAGCAGTACTTC.

This clonotype occurred many times. This chain connects TRBV5-1 to TRBJ1-4; tentative D call: TRBD1 (6 bases). The CDR3 has 16 residues. With 3 bases removed from V and 0 bases from J, the gap between germline ends came to 12 bases. Per germline, CDR1 SGHRS and CDR2 YFSETQ. CDR3 region: CASSYSGATTNEKLFF. DNA of the CDR3: TGCGCCAGCAGCTACTCAGGGGCGACAACTAATGAAAAACTGTTTTTT.

As for this clonotype: With only one base between it and a far larger clone, this is likely a read error. V gene TRBV6-1 combines with J gene TRBJ2-3, with 9 bases fitting TRBD1. Germline-derived CDR1 and CDR2 are MNHNS and SASEGT. V lost 8 bases, J lost 6 bases, and 15 bases stayed unmatched. CDR3 length equals 16 residues. The CDR3 is CASWGDRVLFGDTQYF. In nucleotides, the CDR3 is TGTGCCAGCTGGGGGGACAGGGTCTTATTTGGGGATACGCAGTATTTT.

With regard to this clonotype: Being one base from a much bigger clone, this may be a read error. V and J are TRBV6-1 and TRBJ2-2; tentatively, D is TRBD2 (5 bases). CDR1 is MNHNS and CDR2 is SASEGT in the germline V gene. The CDR3 contains 13 residues. CDR3 region: CASSNKSTGELFF. CDR3 nucleotide sequence: TGTGCCAGCAGTAACAAGAGCACCGGGGAACTGTTTTTT.

This clonotype was seen a handful of times. Being one base from a much bigger clone, this may be a read error. The chain carries TRBV27 and TRBJ1-1; D is undetermined. Germline V gives CDR1 MNHEY, CDR2 SMNVEV (reference sequence). CDR3 length: 16 amino acids. V was pared by 2 bases and J by 0 bases, with 13 bases between. The CDR3 DNA sequence: TGTGCCAGCAGTTTACCGCGAACGTTCATGAACACTGAAGCTTTCTTT. This sequence encodes CASSLPRTFMNTEAFF.

This clonotype appeared many times. CDR3 region: CASSRGRASGNYGYTF. CDR3 nucleotides: TGTGCCAGCAGCCGAGGGAGGGCCTCAGGGAACTATGGCTACACCTTC. This chain links TRBV11-2 with TRBJ1-2; D possibly corresponds to TRBD1 (5 bases). The germline V gene has CDR1 SGHAT and CDR2 FQNNGV. V was clipped by 5 bases and J by 2 bases, with 18 bases between them. This CDR3 comprises 16 residues.

This clonotype was counted a few times. The chain links TRBV20-1 to TRBJ1-2; tentatively, D is TRBD1 (5 bases). The CDR3 loop spans 12 amino acids. Trimming pared 0 bases from V and 5 bases from J, leaving 7 bases between. Germline CDR1 is DFQATT and CDR2 is SNEGSKA (reference sequence). The CDR3 sequence: CSAREGGYGYTF. For the CDR3, the DNA is TGCAGTGCTAGAGAGGGGGGGTATGGCTACACCTTC.

Note on this clonotype: This sequence may be a read error, since a much larger clone differs from it by one base. The V and J genes are TRBV7-2 and TRBJ1-3; D is undetermined. Per germline, CDR1 SGHTA and CDR2 FQGNSA. The CDR3 is 12 residues long. The CDR3, as DNA: TGTGTCAGCGCCCCCCCGGGTAGGGTTATCTCCTTT. This encodes CVSAPPGRVISF.